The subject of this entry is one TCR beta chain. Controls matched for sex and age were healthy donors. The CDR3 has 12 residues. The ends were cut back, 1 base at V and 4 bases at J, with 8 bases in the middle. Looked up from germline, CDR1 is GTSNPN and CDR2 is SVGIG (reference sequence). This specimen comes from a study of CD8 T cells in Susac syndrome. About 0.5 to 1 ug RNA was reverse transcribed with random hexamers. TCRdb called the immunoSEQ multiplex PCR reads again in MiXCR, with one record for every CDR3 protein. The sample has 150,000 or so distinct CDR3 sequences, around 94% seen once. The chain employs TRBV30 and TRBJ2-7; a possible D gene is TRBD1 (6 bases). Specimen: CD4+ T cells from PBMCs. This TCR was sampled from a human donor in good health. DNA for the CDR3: TGTGCCTGGAGTGCAGGACAGTACGAGCAGTACTTC. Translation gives CAWSAGQYEQYF. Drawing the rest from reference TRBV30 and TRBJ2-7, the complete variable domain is SQTIHQWPATLVQPVGSPLSLECTVEGTSNPNLYWYRQAAGRGLQLLFYSVGIGQISSEVPQNLSASRPQDRQFILSSKKLLLSDSGFYLCAWSAGQYEQYFGPGTRLTVT.